A single sample is the source of the 24 T cell receptor beta chains below, sequenced in a study of cytomegalovirus exposure and HLA in healthy donors. A multiplex PCR was run with 60 Vbeta primers and 13 Jbeta primers. TCRdb's table, derived via immunoSEQ multiplex PCR, lists solely in-frame clones and lacks some. The table shows 65,000 to 85,000 clones, with approximately 81% occurring only once. The sample consisted of PBMCs. These receptors were collected from a woman in her 40s in good health and CMV-seropositive.

Of note for this clone: Relative to the germline gene, one junction end is altered; a read error may explain this. The chain joins TRBV20-1 to TRBJ1-3; D is uncertain. The CDR3 has 11 amino acids. Germline V gene data show CDR1 as DFQATT and CDR2 as SNEGSKA (reference sequence). DNA of the CDR3: TGCAGTGCTCGAGACGGAGTTTCCATATATTTT. Its protein is CSARDGVSIYF.

The chain uses TRBV5-1 and TRBJ1-4; TRBD1 aligns across 9 bases. Trimming cost V 1 base and J 4 bases; bases outside gene matches: 2. The CDR3 runs to 15 residues. In germline, CDR1 is SGHRS, CDR2 YFSETQ. The CDR3 loop is CASSLRTGDNEKLFF. In nucleotides, the CDR3 is TGCGCCAGCAGCTTGAGGACAGGGGATAATGAAAAACTGTTTTTT.

Only one count was recorded for this clone. The chain has TRBV28 and TRBJ2-7; TRBD1 might be the D (6 bases). The CDR3 loop spans 15 amino acids. The germline V and J ends were trimmed by 3 bases and 4 bases, with 16 bases remaining between them. Germline-derived CDR1 and CDR2 are MDHEN and SYDVKM. The CDR3 DNA sequence: TGTGCCAGCAGTTTTCCAGGGACAATGCGGTACGAGCAGTACTTC. Translated, it gives CASSFPGTMRYEQYF.

The gene calls are TRBV28 and TRBJ1-4, with D possibly being TRBD1 (5 bases). CDR3 length equals 12 residues. CDR1 is MDHEN and CDR2 is SYDVKM in the germline V gene. The CDR3 protein is CACQGTNEKLFF. The DNA of the CDR3 is TGTGCATGCCAGGGAACTAATGAAAAACTGTTTTTT.

The chain has TRBV6-6 and TRBJ1-6, with TRBD1 identical over 7 bases. V shed 6 bases and J 7 bases; nucleotides not matched to a gene: 9. This CDR3 region has 15 residues. Germline V CDR1 and CDR2: MNHNY, SVGAGI (reference sequence). CDR3 nucleotide sequence: TGTGCCAGCAGGCCCCGCCAGGGGGGAAATTCACCCCTCCACTTT. This gives the protein CASRPRQGGNSPLHF.

This chain links TRBV5-1 with TRBJ2-1; 7 bases align to TRBD1. Unmatched junction bases numbered 10, after V lost 4 bases and J lost 9 bases. Germline assignment: CDR1 SGHRS and CDR2 YFSETQ. The CDR3 spans 14 residues. The CDR3 nucleotides are TGCGCCAGCAGCACAGACAGGGTTTTGGGTGAGCAGTTCTTC. Its translation is CASSTDRVLGEQFF.

This clone was recorded only once. The rearrangement links TRBV6-5 to TRBJ1-2, with D maybe TRBD1 (6 bases). The CDR3 has 13 amino acids. Deletions cut 2 bases from V and 7 bases from J, with 11 bases between. The germline gives CDR1 MNHEY, CDR2 SVGAGI. CDR3 nucleotides: TGTGCCAGCAGTTACCGGACAGCCTTTGGCTACACCTTC. Translated: CASSYRTAFGYTF.

Concerning this clone: The junction departs from germline at one end; a sequencing error may be responsible. This sample also contains other DNA sequences that code for the same CDR3. Here the CDR3 DNA reads TGCGCCACCAGCCACGGACAGGGCCGCGACTATGGCTACACCTTC. This translates into CATSHGQGRDYGYTF. The genes are TRBV15 and TRBJ1-2; 8 positions agree with TRBD1. The germline V gene encodes CDR1 LNHNV and CDR2 YYDKDF (reference sequence). CDR3 size: 15 residues.

The rearrangement links TRBV6-1 to TRBJ2-5; D remains ambiguous. The CDR3 is 14 amino acids. Trimming removed 1 base at V and 5 bases at J, with 11 bases between. Germline lookup yields CDR1 MNHNS and CDR2 SASEGT. CDR3 bases: TGTGCCAGCAGTGAAGGTCACCCGGTTGAGACCCAGTACTTC. The encoded protein is CASSEGHPVETQYF.

This chain joins TRBV28 and TRBJ1-2; D ambiguous. Deletions cut 5 bases from V and 4 bases from J, with 8 bases between. CDR1 is MDHEN and CDR2 is SYDVKM in the germline V gene. The CDR3 covers 12 residues. CDR3 region: CASSPPVYGYTF. The CDR3 DNA sequence: TGTGCCAGCAGTCCCCCCGTCTATGGCTACACCTTC.

Written as DNA, the CDR3 is TGCGCCAGCAGCTCTTTGACCGCGGACGTAGGGGGAGCTTTCTTT. Translating gives CASSSLTADVGGAFF. The chain joins TRBV5-1 to TRBJ1-1; D is perhaps TRBD1 (6 bases). V lost 3 bases, J lost 10 bases, and 22 bases lay in between. There are 15 residues in the CDR3. Per germline, CDR1 SGHRS and CDR2 YFSETQ.

The V gene is TRBV5-1, the J gene TRBJ2-5; TRBD1 is a possible D gene (6 bases). The V end lost 1 base, the J end lost 12 bases, and 10 bases lay between the germline ends. This CDR3 spans 11 amino acids. Germline V gene sequence: CDR1 SGHRS, CDR2 YFSETQ. The CDR3 loop reads CASSLRDKEYF. Written as DNA, the CDR3 is TGCGCCAGCAGCTTGCGGGACAAAGAGTACTTC.

This clone came up a few times. The chain recombines TRBV19 with TRBJ2-5; tentatively, D is TRBD1 (6 bases). Per the germline V gene, CDR1 is LNHDA and CDR2 is SQIVND (reference sequence). V lost 4 bases, J lost 5 bases, and 14 bases lay in between. The CDR3 has 14 residues. As DNA, the CDR3 is TGTGCCAGTAGTACTTTGAGGACAGCGGAGACCCAGTACTTC. Translating it yields CASSTLRTAETQYF.

The genes are TRBV5-1 and TRBJ1-2, with 12 bases aligning to TRBD1. CDR3 length: 14 residues. The germline gives CDR1 SGHRS, CDR2 YFSETQ. V was clipped by 7 bases and J by 4 bases; unmatched bases: 5. The CDR3 is CASAGTGGSYGYTF. The CDR3 DNA follows: TGCGCCAGCGCGGGGACAGGGGGCAGCTATGGCTACACCTTC.

The chain recombines TRBV7-2 with TRBJ1-2, with TRBD1 matching over 8 bases. The CDR3 has 14 amino acids. Germline-derived CDR1 and CDR2 are SGHTA and FQGNSA. Trimming took 4 bases from V and 8 from J; bases not matched to a gene: 9. CDR3 loop: CASSSGQGEGGYTF. The DNA for the CDR3 is TGTGCCAGCAGCTCAGGACAGGGTGAAGGCGGCTACACCTTC.

This clone was seen only once. This sequence joins TRBV6-1 and TRBJ2-3, with D possibly TRBD1 on 5 matching bases. Trimming left V 6 bases short and J 1 base short, with 14 bases between. Germline assignment: CDR1 MNHNS and CDR2 SASEGT. CDR3 length equals 15 residues. CDR3 coding DNA: TGTGCCAGCAGCCAGGGTGGGCCCGGCACAGATACGCAGTATTTT. It is translated as CASSQGGPGTDTQYF.

This clone was counted a single time. The rearrangement links TRBV4-2 to TRBJ2-2; no clear D. Germline V gene sequence: CDR1 LGHNA, CDR2 YNFKEQ. The CDR3 covers 15 residues. V was shortened by 1 base and J by 0 bases, with 6 bases between the two germline ends. The CDR3 is CASSQASPNTGELFF. CDR3 bases: TGTGCCAGCAGCCAAGCGAGCCCGAACACCGGGGAGCTGTTTTTT.

V and J are TRBV6-4 and TRBJ2-2; 7 bases fit TRBD1. Germline values: CDR1 MRHNA, CDR2 SNTAGT. This CDR3 contains 15 residues. The ends lost 3 bases at V and 1 base at J; junction bases unmatched: 2. The CDR3 sequence is CASSERTGNTGELFF. The CDR3 DNA reads as TGTGCCAGCAGTGAAAGGACAGGGAACACCGGGGAGCTGTTTTTT.

This clone was recorded once. This chain joins TRBV6-5 and TRBJ1-4; D uncertain. Germline V lookup: CDR1 MNHEY, CDR2 SVGAGI. V lost 6 bases, J lost 0 bases, and 8 bases lay in between. The CDR3 consists of 14 residues. The CDR3 is CASREGATNEKLFF. The CDR3, as DNA: TGTGCCAGCAGGGAGGGCGCAACTAATGAAAAACTGTTTTTT.

The chain is built from TRBV19 and TRBJ2-1, with 7 bases aligning to TRBD2. This CDR3 comprises 18 residues. Losses at the gene ends were 5 bases for V and 0 bases for J; bases not matched to a gene: 13. Germline V CDR1 and CDR2: LNHDA, SQIVND (reference sequence). CDR3 bases: TGTGCCAGTAGTCCCCCCCGGAGAGCGGGGCGCTCCTACAATGAGCAGTTCTTC. Translating it yields CASSPPRRAGRSYNEQFF.

The chain joins TRBV7-2 to TRBJ1-2; 7 bases are shared with TRBD1. From germline, CDR1 is SGHTA and CDR2 FQGNSA. With V trimmed by 5 bases and J by 7 bases, 16 bases remained unmatched. This CDR3 comprises 16 residues. CDR3 nucleotide sequence: TGTGCCAGCAGCCCCGCCTCGACAGGGAGGAGTAGTGGCTACACCTTC. This sequence encodes CASSPASTGRSSGYTF.

In this sample, this clone turned up a few times. V and J are TRBV7-9 and TRBJ2-7, with D perhaps matching TRBD2 (5 bases). The V end lost 4 bases, the J end lost 5 bases, and 21 bases lay between the germline ends. CDR3 length: 16 residues. The V gene's germline CDR1 is SEHNR and CDR2 FQNEAQ (reference sequence). The CDR3 coding sequence is TGTGCCAGCAGCTCGACCGGGATTAGAGCCGAACACGAGCAGTACTTC. Translating it yields CASSSTGIRAEHEQYF.

This chain connects TRBV14 to TRBJ2-7, with a tentative D call TRBD2 (5 bases). Germline CDR1 SGHDN, CDR2 FVKESK. V was trimmed by 1 base and J by 9 bases, leaving 19 bases between them. This CDR3 has 15 residues. In nucleotides, the CDR3 is TGTGCCAGCAGCCAAGTTGACCGGGGTTGGGGTTGGCAGTACTTC. Amino acid sequence: CASSQVDRGWGWQYF. The full variable domain, in which reference TRBV14 and TRBJ2-7 provide the parts outside the CDR3, is EAGVTQFPSHSVIEKGQTVTLRCDPISGHDNLYWYRRVMGKEIKFLLHFVKESKQDESGMPNNRFLAERTGGTYSTLKVQPAELEDSGVYFCASSQVDRGWGWQYFGPGTRLTVT.

The chain links TRBV28 to TRBJ1-6; D is undetermined. Germline-derived CDR1 and CDR2 are MDHEN and SYDVKM. Deletions cut 5 bases from V and 12 bases from J, with 11 bases between. This CDR3 has 12 residues. The DNA for the CDR3 is TGTGCCAGCAGTCGACGGGATAGACCCCTCCACTTT. Translation gives CASSRRDRPLHF. Complete variable domain (other parts from reference TRBV28 and TRBJ1-6): DVKVTQSSRYLVKRTGEKVFLECVQDMDHENMFWYRQDPGLGLRLIYFSYDVKMKEKGDIPEGYSVSREKKERFSLILESASTNQTSMYLCASSRRDRPLHFGNGTRLTVT.